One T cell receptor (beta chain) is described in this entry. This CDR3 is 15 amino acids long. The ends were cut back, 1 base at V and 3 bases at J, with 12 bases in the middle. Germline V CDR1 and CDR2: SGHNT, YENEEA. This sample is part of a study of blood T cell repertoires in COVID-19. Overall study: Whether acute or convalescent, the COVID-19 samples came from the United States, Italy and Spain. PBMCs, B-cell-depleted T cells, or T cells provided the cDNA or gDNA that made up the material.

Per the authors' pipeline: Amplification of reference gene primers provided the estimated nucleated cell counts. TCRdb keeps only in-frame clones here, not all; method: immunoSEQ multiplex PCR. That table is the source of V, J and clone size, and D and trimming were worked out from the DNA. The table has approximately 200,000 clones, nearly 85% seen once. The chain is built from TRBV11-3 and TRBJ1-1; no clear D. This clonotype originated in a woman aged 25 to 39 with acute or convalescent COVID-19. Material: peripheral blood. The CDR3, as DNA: TGTGCCAGCAGCTTAGGGGGTCTGAGGGACACTGAAGCTTTCTTT. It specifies CASSLGGLRDTEAFF.